This T cell receptor (beta chain) appears in the sequencing data of a study of low-dose radiotherapy and immunotherapy resistance in tumors. Looking at the study overall: Nivolumab was given to patients as a 240 mg flat dose every two weeks, and ipilimumab at 1 mg/kg every six weeks. Both were delivered intravenously.

This CDR3 has 10 amino acids. V was trimmed by 9 bases and J by 1 base, leaving 2 bases between them. Per germline, CDR1 KGHSH and CDR2 LQKENI. Primers used for first-strand cDNA, a TRAV- and TRBV-specific set, covered both alpha and beta chains. TCRs were put through approximately 20 PCR cycles of amplification with Phusion. A constant-region primer and the V-primer adapter served as the primer pair. TCRdb used MiXCR to reprocess the reads, holding one entry per CDR3 protein. The table records approximately 9,700 distinct CDR3 sequences, 35% to 50% of them present only once. The therapy administered to donors comprised nivolumab, ipilimumab, aspirin, low-dose cyclophosphamide and low-dose radiotherapy. Eligible patients had advanced solid tumors lacking tumor-infiltrating lymphocytes.

The V call is TRBV18, the J call TRBJ2-3, with unresolved D. The clonotype comes from a human donor with advanced metastatic prostate, ovarian, gallbladder or colorectal cancer (not recorded which). This table probably holds off-target reads from a library built for another chain. The CDR3 is CASRTDTQYF. The DNA for the CDR3 is TGTGCCAGTCGCACAGATACGCAGTATTTT.